Sequencing of this T cell receptor (beta chain) was carried out in a study of T cell repertoires in cytomegalovirus infection. Whole-study context: Public TCR beta signatures were indicative of both CMV infection and a matching HLA type. Overall study results and limits: Accumulated public TCR beta family frequency recognized individuals carrying CMV together with the relevant HLA. The ex vivo response was dominated by HLA-C-restricted CMV-specific TCR beta clonotypes.

The ends were cut back, 4 bases at V and 2 bases at J, with 6 bases in the middle. The CDR3 loop spans 12 amino acids. Germline CDR1 reads SQVTM; CDR2 reads ANQGSEA. Each CDR3 protein is one row after TCRdb ran MiXCR on the reads. The sample lists 250,000 or so distinct CDR3 sequences; 12% were seen once. This clonotype was recorded many times. Its antigen is unidentified. The V gene is TRBV29-1, the J gene TRBJ1-5; a weak D match, TRBD1 (5 bases). Sequencing used PBMCs. The sequence was collected from a human donor in good health (CMV status not recorded). Some clones in this sample may be carry-over from other donors' samples. CDR3 nucleotides: TGCAGCGTTGGGGACGGCAATCAGCCCCAGCATTTT. Encoded protein: CSVGDGNQPQHF.